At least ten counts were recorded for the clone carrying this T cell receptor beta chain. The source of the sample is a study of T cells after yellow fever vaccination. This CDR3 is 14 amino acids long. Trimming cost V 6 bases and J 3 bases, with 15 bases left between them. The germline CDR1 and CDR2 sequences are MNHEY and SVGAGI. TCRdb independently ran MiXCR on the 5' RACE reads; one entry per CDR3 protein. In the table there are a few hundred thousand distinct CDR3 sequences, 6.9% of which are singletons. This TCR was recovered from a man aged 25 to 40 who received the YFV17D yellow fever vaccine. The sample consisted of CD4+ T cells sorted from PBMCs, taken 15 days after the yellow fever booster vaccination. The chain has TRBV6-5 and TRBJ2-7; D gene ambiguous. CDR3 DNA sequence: TGTGCCAGCAGGCCCCCGGGCCGGCTCTACGAGCAGTACTTC. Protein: CASRPPGRLYEQYF.